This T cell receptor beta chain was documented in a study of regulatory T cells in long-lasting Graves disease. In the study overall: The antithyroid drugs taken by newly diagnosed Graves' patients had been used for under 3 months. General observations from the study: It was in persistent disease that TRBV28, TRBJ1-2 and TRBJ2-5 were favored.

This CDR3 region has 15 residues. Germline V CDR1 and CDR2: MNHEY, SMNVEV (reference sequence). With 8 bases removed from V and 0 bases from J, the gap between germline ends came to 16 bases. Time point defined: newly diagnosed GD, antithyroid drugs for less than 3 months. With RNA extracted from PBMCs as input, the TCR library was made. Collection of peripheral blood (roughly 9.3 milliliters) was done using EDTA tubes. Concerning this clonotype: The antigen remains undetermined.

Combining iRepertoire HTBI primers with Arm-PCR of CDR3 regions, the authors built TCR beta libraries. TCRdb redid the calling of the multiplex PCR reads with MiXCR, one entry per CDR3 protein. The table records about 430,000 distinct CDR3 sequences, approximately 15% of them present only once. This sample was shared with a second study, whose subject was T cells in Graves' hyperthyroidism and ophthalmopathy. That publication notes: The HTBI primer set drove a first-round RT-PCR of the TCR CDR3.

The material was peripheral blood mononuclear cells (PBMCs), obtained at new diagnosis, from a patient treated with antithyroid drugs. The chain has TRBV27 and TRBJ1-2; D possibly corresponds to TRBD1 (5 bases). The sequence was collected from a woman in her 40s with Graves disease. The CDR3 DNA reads TGTGCCAGCCAGGGAAGGGGTAAAGCTAACTATGGCTACACCTTC. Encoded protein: CASQGRGKANYGYTF.